This is a list of T cell receptor beta chains from one sample in a study of molecular identifiers for immune sequencing clone quantification. Using its own MiXCR run on the PCR reads, TCRdb lists one record per CDR3 protein. The sample shows 400,000 to 600,000 distinct CDR3 sequences, 20% to 25% of them seen only once. The sample was naive CD8+ T cells from blood, with Jurkat cell RNA spiked in. Source of these receptors: a human donor in good health. Some libraries in this study had Jurkat cell RNA spiked in. Both conserved end residues are part of each CDR3. D genes are given only for firm matches. Only some rows state a clone size, as once, few, many or a class for expanded clones.

TRBV7-9	TRBJ2-1	.	13	.	TGTGCCAGCAGCGAACCCAGGATTGATGAGCAGTTCTTC	CASSEPRIDEQFF
TRBV2	TRBJ2-3	.	16	many	TGTGCCAGCAGTGTTCCGCTAGTGGTCCACACAGATACGCAGTATTTT	CASSVPLVVHTDTQYF
TRBV2	TRBJ1-5	TRBD1	15	many	TGTGCCAGCAGTGAAATGACAGGGGTGGTTCAGCCCCAGCATTTT	CASSEMTGVVQPQHF
TRBV5-3	TRBJ2-7	TRBD2	17	.	TGTGCCAGCAGCTTGGTTGCGCGGGAGGGCCTCTCCTACGAGCAGTACTTC	CASSLVAREGLSYEQYF
TRBV4-3	TRBJ2-1	TRBD1	16	few	TGCGCCAGCAGCCAGTACAAACAGGGGCACTACAATGAGCAGTTCTTC	CASSQYKQGHYNEQFF
TRBV5-1	TRBJ1-1	.	15	few	TGCGCCAGCAGCTTGGGTACGGGGTCGGGGACTGAAGCTTTCTTT	CASSLGTGSGTEAFF
TRBV29-1	TRBJ1-2	.	10	many	TGCAGCGTTGAAGAATATGGCTACACCTTC	CSVEEYGYTF
TRBV27	TRBJ2-3	.	13	.	TGTGCCAGCAGTTGGGGGACGGGAGATACGCAGTATTTT	CASSWGTGDTQYF
TRBV7-9	TRBJ2-5	.	17	.	TGTGCCAGCAGCTTCAGAGCTACGACAGAAAACCAAGAGACCCAGTACTTC	CASSFRATTENQETQYF
TRBV2	TRBJ1-5	.	15	many	TGTGCCAGCAGTGGGACAGACGATAGCAATCAGCCCCAGCATTTT	CASSGTDDSNQPQHF
TRBV19	TRBJ1-6	.	15	few	TGTGCCAGTAGTGAAGGGACCCGAGGTTATTCACCCCTCCACTTT	CASSEGTRGYSPLHF